This entry describes one TCR beta chain. The target antigen is unknown. The PCR made use of 60 Vbeta and 13 Jbeta primers. Profiled with immunoSEQ multiplex PCR; TCRdb holds only in-frame clones, not every one. The sample lists 150,000 to 200,000 clones; 80% were seen once. This sample is drawn from a study of cytomegalovirus exposure and HLA in healthy donors. General study findings and limits: The authors enumerated 164 TCR beta chains as linked to cytomegalovirus. Cytomegalovirus status was reportedly diagnosed by the classifier with high specificity and sensitivity. Data from an earlier analysis indicated that most TCR beta V segments were productive either about 90% or about 30% of the time.

Sequences were obtained from PBMCs. The TCR comes from a man aged 35-49 years in good health and CMV-seronegative.

The DNA for the CDR3 is TGTGCCAGCAGTTTAACAGGGGGCCTTTATAATTCACCCCTCCACTTT. It encodes CASSLTGGLYNSPLHF. The chain employs TRBV27 and TRBJ1-6, with 9 bases aligning to TRBD1. The J segment lost 4 bases and the V segment lost 2 bases, leaving 3 bases of the junction unmatched. Germline assignment: CDR1 MNHEY and CDR2 SMNVEV (reference sequence). This CDR3 is 16 amino acids long.